The present T cell receptor beta chain was sequenced within a study of T cells in women clearing cervical HPV infection. At the level of the study: Case blood drawn at lesion detection; control blood after infection cleared. With HLA typing for only a few women, HLA confounding remains possible. Broader study findings: Associations may precede or follow infection; HPV-specific or memory T cells were not isolated.

As to this clone: Its antigen is as yet unknown. The CDR3 end falls 3 residues outside the read, so it is completed with the germline J gene.

immunoSEQ multiplex PCR used an average of 1200 ng genomic DNA. Sequencing was performed with immunoSEQ multiplex PCR; in TCRdb, only in-frame clones are kept and a portion is missing. In total, the table holds some 30,000 clones. There are 17 residues in the CDR3. Germline CDR1 MNHEY, CDR2 SVGEGT. V dropped 5 bases and J dropped 4 bases, with 21 bases sitting between them. The sequenced material came from blood buffy coat. This sequence joins TRBV6-2 or TRBV6-3 and TRBJ2-1; D possibly corresponds to TRBD1 (8 bases). The sequence came from a woman aged 18 to 75 with a cervical HPV16 infection that either progressed to CIN3+ or cleared (not recorded which). The sequenced part of the CDR3 DNA is TGTGCCAGCAGTCCCTATCGGGGGGACAGGAGATACAATGAG. Translated: CASSPYRGDRRYNE. The entire CDR3 protein reads CASSPYRGDRRYNEQFF.